This TCR beta chain originates from a study of Ad26.COV2.S vaccination and SARS-CoV-2 variants. Deletions cut 4 bases from V and 1 base from J, with 7 bases between. The CDR3 sequence is 13 residues long. CDR1 SGHNT and CDR2 YENEEA come from the germline V gene. Method: immunoSEQ multiplex PCR; TCRdb's copy keeps in-frame clones and lacks some. The profile shows about 350,000 clones, about 90% of them singletons. The specimen comprised peripheral blood, sampled after recovery from COVID-19. This chain connects TRBV11-3 to TRBJ1-1; D is unclear. The source is a human donor who had recovered from COVID-19. The chain's CDR3 is CASSWTSNTEAFF. CDR3 sequence (DNA): TGTGCCAGCAGCTGGACCTCGAACACTGAAGCTTTCTTT. The complete variable domain, with remaining parts taken from reference TRBV11-3 and TRBJ1-1, reads EAGVVQSPRYKIIEKKQPVAFWCNPISGHNTLYWYLQNLGQGPELLIRYENEEAVDDSQLPKDRFSAERLKGVDSTLKIQPAELGDSAVYLCASSWTSNTEAFFGQGTRLTVV.